This TCR beta chain appears in the sequencing data of a study of OX40 agonist ivuxolimab in advanced cancers. Overall study findings and caveats: Researchers did not establish what antigens the expanded peripheral T cells target. Within 6 weeks, CD4+ and CD8+ blood T cells expanded clonally at 0.1 to 3.0 mg/kg. Among the lowest peripheral clonal expansion occurred in 0.1-3.0 mg/kg partial responders.

A remark on this clone: Its cognate antigen is unknown.

The CDR3 runs to 14 residues. V was shortened by 3 bases and J by 4 bases, with 10 bases between the two germline ends. Germline V CDR1 and CDR2: SGHNT, YENEEA. Assay used: immunoSEQ multiplex PCR; TCRdb lists only in-frame clones, some missing. The table records some 70,000 clones, 85% to 95% of them present only once. This clonotype was obtained from an adult with an advanced solid tumor such as melanoma, head and neck, liver or kidney cancer. The chain employs TRBV11-3 and TRBJ2-1, with D uncertain. The sample here was CD4+ or CD8+ T cells sorted from blood, taken in a trial of the OX40 agonist ivuxolimab. The CDR3 sequence is CASSFSPAYNEQFF. The DNA of the CDR3 is TGTGCCAGCAGCTTCTCTCCGGCATACAATGAGCAGTTCTTC.